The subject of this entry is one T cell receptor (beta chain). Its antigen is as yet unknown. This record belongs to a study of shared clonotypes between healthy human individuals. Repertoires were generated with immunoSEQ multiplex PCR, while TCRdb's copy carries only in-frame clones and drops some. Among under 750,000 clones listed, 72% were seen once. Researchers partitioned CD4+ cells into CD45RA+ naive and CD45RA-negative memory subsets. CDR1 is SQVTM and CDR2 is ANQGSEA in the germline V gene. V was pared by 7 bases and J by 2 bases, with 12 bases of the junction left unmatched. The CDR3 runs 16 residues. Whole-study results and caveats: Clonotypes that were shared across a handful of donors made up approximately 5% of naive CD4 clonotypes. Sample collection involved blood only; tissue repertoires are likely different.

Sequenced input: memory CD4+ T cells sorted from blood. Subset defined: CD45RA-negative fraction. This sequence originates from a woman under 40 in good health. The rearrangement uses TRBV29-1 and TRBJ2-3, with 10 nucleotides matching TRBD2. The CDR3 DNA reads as TGCAGCGGTATGGGGAAGCGGGAGGGTTTCACAGATACGCAGTATTTT. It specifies CSGMGKREGFTDTQYF.